A single sample gave rise to the 13 T cell receptor beta chains below, sequenced in a study of blood T cell repertoires in COVID-19. Repertoires were generated with immunoSEQ multiplex PCR, while TCRdb's copy carries only in-frame clones and drops some. The sample carries about 110,000 clones, around 80% recorded once. The source material was peripheral blood. The receptors originated from a human donor in a cohort sampled during active or convalescent COVID-19.

The chain uses TRBV9 and TRBJ1-6; a possible D gene is TRBD1 (5 bases). Germline CDR1 SGDLS, CDR2 YYNGEE. The CDR3 has 17 residues. Trimming shortened V by 4 bases and J by 6 bases, and 20 bases separated the two germline ends. The CDR3 coding sequence is TGTGCCAGCAGCCACCGTAATGGGGGGGTCGGTAATTCACCCCTCCACTTT. This gives the protein CASSHRNGGVGNSPLHF.

For the CDR3, the DNA is TGCAGCAGTAGGGACAGGGGAGAGTACACTGAAGCTTTCTTT. This sequence encodes CSSRDRGEYTEAFF. The gene calls are TRBV29-1 and TRBJ1-1; 10 bases align to TRBD1. The V and J ends lost 8 bases and 3 bases, in that order; junction bases with no gene match: 9. Germline loops: CDR1 SQVTM, CDR2 ANQGSEA. The CDR3 runs to 14 residues.

The rearrangement uses TRBV6-5 and TRBJ2-3, with D perhaps TRBD2 (6 bases). The CDR3 totals 15 residues. The germline CDR1 and CDR2 sequences are MNHEY and SVGAGI. The germline V and J ends were trimmed by 7 bases and 2 bases, with 16 bases remaining between them. The DNA of the CDR3 is TGTGCCAGCACCGGGACCTGGGGGGTCACAGATACGCAGTATTTT. This gives the protein CASTGTWGVTDTQYF.

The chain employs TRBV6-6 and TRBJ1-2; TRBD1 matches at 7 bases. CDR3 length equals 12 residues. V lost 7 bases to trimming and J lost 4 bases; unmatched junction nucleotides: 3. The V gene's germline CDR1 is MNHNY and CDR2 SVGAGI (reference sequence). CDR3 bases: TGTGCCAGCACGGGGGACAGCTATGGCTACACCTTC. Protein: CASTGDSYGYTF.

This chain joins TRBV4-3 and TRBJ2-7, with 10 bases fitting TRBD1. The germline gives CDR1 LGHNA, CDR2 YSLEER. V was clipped by 4 bases and J by 3 bases; unmatched bases: 6. This CDR3 spans 15 amino acids. CDR3 sequence (DNA): TGCGCCAGCAGCCGGACCGGGACAGGGGTCTACGAGCAGTACTTC. Residues: CASSRTGTGVYEQYF.

The chain has TRBV30 and TRBJ2-1; possible D gene TRBD2, 5 bases. Looked up from germline, CDR1 is GTSNPN and CDR2 is SVGIG (reference sequence). The CDR3 sequence is 15 residues long. V lost 1 base, J lost 1 base, and 11 bases lay in between. The CDR3 is CAWSGPRASYNEQFF. CDR3 nucleotides: TGTGCCTGGAGTGGTCCGCGGGCGTCCTACAATGAGCAGTTCTTC.

This rearrangement joins TRBV2 to TRBJ2-5; 13 bases map to TRBD2. The CDR3 is 16 amino acids. V shed 11 bases and J 5 bases; nucleotides not matched to a gene: 14. Germline-derived CDR1 and CDR2 are SNHLY and FYNNEI. The CDR3 DNA is TGTGCCCTTCTGATGCCCACTAGCGGGGGGGCGGAGACCCAGTACTTC. Its protein is CALLMPTSGGAETQYF.

V usage is TRBV28 and J usage is TRBJ1-5; TRBD1 might be the D (5 bases). This CDR3 has 15 residues. Germline assignment: CDR1 MDHEN and CDR2 SYDVKM. The V gene lost 5 bases and the J gene lost 6 bases, with 17 bases spanning the gap. CDR3 DNA sequence: TGTGCCAGCAGTCCCGACGGGCGGGGCAGTCAGCCCCAGCATTTT. Amino acid sequence: CASSPDGRGSQPQHF.

The chain is built from TRBV4-3 and TRBJ1-1, with D perhaps TRBD1 (5 bases). This CDR3 comprises 13 residues. Trimming left V 3 bases short and J 4 bases short, with 9 bases between. The V gene's germline CDR1 is LGHNA and CDR2 YSLEER. In DNA form, the CDR3 reads TGCGCCAGCAGCCAGGGGGGAGTCACTGAAGCTTTCTTT. This codes for CASSQGGVTEAFF.

This clone came up a few times. This chain uses TRBV7-9 with TRBJ2-1; TRBD1 might be the D (5 bases). The CDR3 is made up of 16 amino acids. V lost 1 base, J lost 9 bases, and 19 bases lay in between. In germline, CDR1 is SEHNR, CDR2 FQNEAQ (reference sequence). DNA for the CDR3: TGTGCCAGCAGCTTAGGATTTGGGGCCTGGGCTACTGAGCAGTTCTTC. Translated, it gives CASSLGFGAWATEQFF.

The gene calls are TRBV7-9 and TRBJ1-4; D uncertain. Trimming took 5 bases from V and 4 from J, leaving 14 bases between them. Germline V gives CDR1 SEHNR, CDR2 FQNEAQ (reference sequence). The CDR3 length is 15 residues. CDR3 region: CASSPPGQFNEKLFF. The CDR3 coding sequence is TGTGCCAGCAGCCCCCCTGGGCAGTTTAATGAAAAACTGTTTTTT.

The V and J genes are TRBV27 and TRBJ2-2; TRBD2 matches at 7 bases. The CDR3 runs to 16 residues. In germline, CDR1 is MNHEY, CDR2 SMNVEV (reference sequence). J gave up 4 bases and V 0 bases, and 5 bases lay outside the gene matches. The chain's CDR3 is CASSLSLPSGTGELFF. In nucleotides, the CDR3 is TGTGCCAGCAGTTTATCACTTCCTAGCGGCACCGGGGAGCTGTTTTTT.

A few counts support this clone. The V and J genes are TRBV10-3 and TRBJ1-5; D remains ambiguous. Germline lookup yields CDR1 ENHRY and CDR2 SYGVKD. Trimming pared 7 bases from V and 3 bases from J, leaving 13 bases between. This CDR3 spans 14 amino acids. The CDR3 protein is CAIKEGGNNQPQHF. The CDR3 region has the DNA TGTGCCATCAAGGAGGGAGGTAACAATCAGCCCCAGCATTTT.